This record concerns one TCR beta chain sequence. Its cognate antigen is unknown. Only in-frame clones appear in the TCRdb table, and some are missing; sequencing was by immunoSEQ multiplex PCR. This sample has more than 90,000 clones, with about 86% found just once. Germline loops: CDR1 LNHDA, CDR2 SQIVND (reference sequence). V lost 3 bases and J 0 bases, leaving 11 bases between the germline ends. This CDR3 spans 15 amino acids. This entry comes from a study of T cell responses to AZD1222 COVID-19 vaccine. The study's findings and limits: CD4 TCRs associated with vaccination spanned spike, dominating at 160-218 and 743-854. Reports say nearly half of spike-specific TCRs go after unmutated variant regions.

The gene calls are TRBV19 and TRBJ1-1; D is undetermined. This receptor was taken from an adult in good health. Source: peripheral blood, taken on day 0 of AZD1222 vaccination. The CDR3 DNA follows: TGTGCCAGTAGTATTTCGCGGCAGCTGAACACTGAAGCTTTCTTT. This gives the protein CASSISRQLNTEAFF.